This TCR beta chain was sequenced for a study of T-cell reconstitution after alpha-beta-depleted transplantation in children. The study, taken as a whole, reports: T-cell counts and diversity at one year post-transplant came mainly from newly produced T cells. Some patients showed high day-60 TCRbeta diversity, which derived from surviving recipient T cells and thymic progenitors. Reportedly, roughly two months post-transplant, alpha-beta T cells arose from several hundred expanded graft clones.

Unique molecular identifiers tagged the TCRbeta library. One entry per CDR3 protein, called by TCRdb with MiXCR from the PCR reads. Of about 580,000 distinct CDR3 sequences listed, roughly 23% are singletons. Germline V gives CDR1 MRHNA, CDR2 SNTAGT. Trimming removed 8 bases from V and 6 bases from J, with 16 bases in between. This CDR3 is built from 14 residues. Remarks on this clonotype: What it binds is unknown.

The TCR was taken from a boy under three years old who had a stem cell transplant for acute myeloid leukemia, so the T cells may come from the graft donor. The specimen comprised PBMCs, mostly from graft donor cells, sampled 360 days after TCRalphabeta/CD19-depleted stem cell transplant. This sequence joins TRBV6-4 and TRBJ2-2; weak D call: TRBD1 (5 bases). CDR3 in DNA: TGTGCCAGCTCCCCAGGGATTACGTCCGGGGAGCTGTTTTTT. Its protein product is CASSPGITSGELFF.